The 5 T cell receptor beta chains in this list originate from one sample, sequenced in a study of control samples from healthy donors and cancer patients. Some clones are missing from TCRdb's copy, which holds only in-frame ones; the method was immunoSEQ multiplex PCR. The sample records over 150,000 clones, roughly 92% being singletons. The sequenced sample was blood. The receptor source for this set is a woman aged 18-35 years in good health.

The chain links TRBV5-6 to TRBJ2-1; TRBD1 aligns across 7 bases. Germline assignment: CDR1 SGHDT and CDR2 YYEEEE. The CDR3 length is 12 residues. V dropped 4 bases and J dropped 10; count of bases not matched to a gene: 5. CDR3 coding DNA: TGTGCCAGCAGCCCGACAGGGTGGGAGCAGTTCTTC. The encoded protein is CASSPTGWEQFF.

This chain connects TRBV6-5 to TRBJ1-2; D perhaps matches TRBD1 (5 bases). This CDR3 has 15 residues. Per the germline V gene, CDR1 is MNHEY and CDR2 is SVGAGI. Trimming took 5 bases from V and 7 from J, leaving 20 bases between them. In nucleotides, the CDR3 is TGTGCCAGCAGTATGGGGGGTAAACTTCCATTTGGCTACACCTTC. The encoded protein is CASSMGGKLPFGYTF.

The chain employs TRBV20-1 and TRBJ2-2; D uncertain. V lost 5 bases to trimming and J lost 5 bases, with 6 bases between them. CDR1 DFQATT and CDR2 SNEGSKA come from the germline V gene (reference sequence). This CDR3 spans 11 amino acids. CDR3 sequence (DNA): TGCAGTGCTCAGACAACCGGGGAGCTGTTTTTT. This translates into CSAQTTGELFF.

The chain recombines TRBV2 with TRBJ1-5; D may be TRBD1 (5 bases). Trimming took 7 bases from V and 3 from J, leaving 13 bases between them. CDR1 SNHLY and CDR2 FYNNEI come from the germline V gene. CDR3 length equals 14 residues. DNA of the CDR3: TGTGCCAGCATGAGGGAGGGGATCAATCAGCCCCAGCATTTT. Translated, it gives CASMREGINQPQHF.

V gene TRBV20-1 combines with J gene TRBJ2-7; 9 bases fit TRBD1. With 6 bases clipped from V and 5 bases from J, the junction kept 2 bases outside the gene matches. The germline V gene has CDR1 DFQATT and CDR2 SNEGSKA (reference sequence). The CDR3 contains 11 residues. Here the CDR3 reads CSAGDRDEQYF. CDR3 DNA: TGCAGTGCGGGGGACAGGGACGAGCAGTACTTC.